This entry features one T cell receptor (beta chain) sequence. This entry comes from a study of neoadjuvant anti-PD-1 for oral cavity cancer. Measured with immunoSEQ multiplex PCR; TCRdb has only the in-frame clones, and not every one. The data show tens of thousands of clones, around four fifths seen once. Per the germline V gene, CDR1 is SGHNT and CDR2 is YENEEA. CDR3 size: 12 residues. The V end was cut by 5 bases, the J end by 5 bases, with 9 bases between. Sequencing used PBMCs, obtained before nivolumab (anti-PD-1) treatment. The clonotype was recovered from a person aged 40 to 85 with oral cavity squamous cell carcinoma. J is TRBJ1-1 and V is TRBV11-3; maybe TRBD1 (5 bases). The CDR3 is CASSHRGTEAFF. In DNA, the CDR3 is TGTGCCAGCAGCCATCGGGGGACTGAAGCTTTCTTT. Complete variable domain (other parts from reference TRBV11-3 and TRBJ1-1): EAGVVQSPRYKIIEKKQPVAFWCNPISGHNTLYWYLQNLGQGPELLIRYENEEAVDDSQLPKDRFSAERLKGVDSTLKIQPAELGDSAVYLCASSHRGTEAFFGQGTRLTVV.